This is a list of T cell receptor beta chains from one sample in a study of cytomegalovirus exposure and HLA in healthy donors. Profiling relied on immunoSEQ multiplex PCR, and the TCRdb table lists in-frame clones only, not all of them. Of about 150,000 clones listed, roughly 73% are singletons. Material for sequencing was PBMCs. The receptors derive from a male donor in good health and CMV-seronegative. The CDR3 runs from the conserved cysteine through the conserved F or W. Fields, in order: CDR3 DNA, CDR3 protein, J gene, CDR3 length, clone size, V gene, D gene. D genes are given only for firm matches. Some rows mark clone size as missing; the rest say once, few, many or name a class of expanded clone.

CDR3 DNA: TGTGCCAGCAGAACCCTTGACAGGTTTTATGGCTACACCTTC; CDR3 protein: CASRTLDRFYGYTF; J gene: TRBJ1-2; CDR3 length: 14; clone size: NA; V gene: TRBV6-6; D gene: NA
CDR3 DNA: TGTGCCAGCAGTCCCACCTTTTCCGGGACAGGGATTAACTATGGCTACACCTTC; CDR3 protein: CASSPTFSGTGINYGYTF; J gene: TRBJ1-2; CDR3 length: 18; clone size: NA; V gene: TRBV27; D gene: TRBD1
CDR3 DNA: TGTGCCAGTAGTATAGACAGGGGCGTAGGAATAAGGCCCCAGCATTTT; CDR3 protein: CASSIDRGVGIRPQHF; J gene: TRBJ1-5; CDR3 length: 16; clone size: NA; V gene: TRBV19; D gene: NA
CDR3 DNA: TGTGCCTTGGCCCGTGGGCAGTACTTC; CDR3 protein: CALARGQYF; J gene: TRBJ2-7; CDR3 length: 9; clone size: NA; V gene: TRBV30; D gene: NA
CDR3 DNA: TGTGCCAGCAACCCTGCCGCGGACAAGGGACTCGGTGATCGCTCTGGGGCCAACGTCCTGACTTTC; CDR3 protein: CASNPAADKGLGDRSGANVLTF; J gene: TRBJ2-6; CDR3 length: 22; clone size: NA; V gene: TRBV21-1; D gene: NA
CDR3 DNA: TGTGCCAGCAGCAAAGGAATCGAGGGCTGGGGTGGCTACACCTTC; CDR3 protein: CASSKGIEGWGGYTF; J gene: TRBJ1-2; CDR3 length: 15; clone size: NA; V gene: TRBV21-1; D gene: NA
CDR3 DNA: TGTGCCAGCAGCCTACGTCAGGGGTCTGGAAACACCATATATTTT; CDR3 protein: CASSLRQGSGNTIYF; J gene: TRBJ1-3; CDR3 length: 15; clone size: NA; V gene: TRBV6-5; D gene: NA
CDR3 DNA: TGCGCCAGCAGCCGGGACATCTCCTACGAGCAGTACTTC; CDR3 protein: CASSRDISYEQYF; J gene: TRBJ2-7; CDR3 length: 13; clone size: few; V gene: TRBV5-1; D gene: NA
CDR3 DNA: TGTGCTAGTGGTTTGGACGGTACGAACACCGGGGAGCTGTTTTTT; CDR3 protein: CASGLDGTNTGELFF; J gene: TRBJ2-2; CDR3 length: 15; clone size: NA; V gene: TRBV12-5; D gene: NA
CDR3 DNA: TGTGCCAGCAGTCTGGACACCTCCCGCCCCTACGAGCAGTACTTC; CDR3 protein: CASSLDTSRPYEQYF; J gene: TRBJ2-7; CDR3 length: 15; clone size: NA; V gene: TRBV6-5; D gene: NA
CDR3 DNA: TGTGCCAGCAGCCTACAGTCAGGGTCCAGTGGCTACACCTTC; CDR3 protein: CASSLQSGSSGYTF; J gene: TRBJ1-2; CDR3 length: 14; clone size: NA; V gene: TRBV11-3; D gene: NA
CDR3 DNA: TGTGCCACCAGCAGAGGGCAGGGGGCAGCCACCGGGGAGCTGTTTTTT; CDR3 protein: CATSRGQGAATGELFF; J gene: TRBJ2-2; CDR3 length: 16; clone size: few; V gene: TRBV15; D gene: TRBD1
CDR3 DNA: TGCGCCAGCAGCTTGTCGGGGTGGGCGGACGAGCAGTACTTC; CDR3 protein: CASSLSGWADEQYF; J gene: TRBJ2-7; CDR3 length: 14; clone size: NA; V gene: TRBV5-1; D gene: NA
CDR3 DNA: TGTGCCACAGACAGGGGCGGACCCGAGCAGTACTTC; CDR3 protein: CATDRGGPEQYF; J gene: TRBJ2-7; CDR3 length: 12; clone size: NA; V gene: TRBV30; D gene: TRBD1
CDR3 DNA: TGTGCCATCAGTGAGGTGCAGGGCGCGATAGAGACCCAGTACTTC; CDR3 protein: CAISEVQGAIETQYF; J gene: TRBJ2-5; CDR3 length: 15; clone size: once; V gene: TRBV10-3; D gene: NA
CDR3 DNA: TGTGCCAGTAGCCGAAATCAGGGGGCCCGGGTGGACGGCTACACCTTC; CDR3 protein: CASSRNQGARVDGYTF; J gene: TRBJ1-2; CDR3 length: 16; clone size: NA; V gene: TRBV19; D gene: TRBD1
CDR3 DNA: TGTGCCAGTAGTACGACTAGCGGGGTGTCCTACGAGCAGTACTTC; CDR3 protein: CASSTTSGVSYEQYF; J gene: TRBJ2-7; CDR3 length: 15; clone size: NA; V gene: TRBV19; D gene: TRBD2